This TCR beta chain was sequenced for a study of blood T cell repertoires in COVID-19. Study-level background: Acute and convalescent COVID-19 specimens originated in the United States, Italy and Spain. In each case, the material was cDNA or gDNA derived from T cells, B-cell-depleted T cells, or PBMCs.

CDR1 is GTSNPN, CDR2 SVGIG, per germline (reference sequence). The length of the CDR3 is 13 residues. The V end lost 1 base, the J end lost 7 bases, and 11 bases lay between the germline ends. Study processing details: How many nucleated cells were present was estimated from reference gene primer amplification. TCRdb's table, derived via immunoSEQ multiplex PCR, lists solely in-frame clones and lacks some. Clone size and V and J calls were adopted from that table, with D and trimming inferred from the DNA. Among roughly 14,000 clones listed, around 87% were seen once. The specimen sequenced was peripheral blood. The sequence was collected from a man aged 60 to 75 with acute or convalescent COVID-19. This rearrangement joins TRBV30 to TRBJ2-1; possible D gene TRBD2, 7 bases. CDR3 amino acids: CAWSGGGKNEQFF. CDR3 DNA sequence: TGTGCCTGGAGTGGGGGGGGCAAAAATGAGCAGTTCTTC.